A selection of T cell receptor beta chains follows, all from one sample in a study of blood T cells in healthy people across ages. A single record per CDR3 protein comes from TCRdb applying MiXCR to the 5' RACE reads. The data contain about a million distinct CDR3 sequences, 40% to 60% of them singletons. Sequencing was done on a sample of blood. The receptor set was obtained from a man aged 25-40 years in good health. Both conserved end residues are part of each CDR3. D genes are given only for firm matches. The size field is filled for only some rows; it gives once, few, many or a size class.

cdr3_length d_call clone_size j_call v_call cdr3_nt cdr3_aa
16 - - TRBJ2-1 TRBV5-1 TGCGCCAGCAGCACCGGGACTCCCAGCTCCTACAATGAGCAGTTCTTC CASSTGTPSSYNEQFF
12 - - TRBJ2-7 TRBV30 TGTGCCTGGAGTTCCCTCGCCTACGAGCAGTACTTC CAWSSLAYEQYF
14 TRBD1 - TRBJ1-1 TRBV6-6 TGTGCCAGCAGGCGGACAGGGGAGCACACTGAAGCTTTCTTT CASRRTGEHTEAFF
15 - - TRBJ2-7 TRBV27 TGTGCCAGCAGTTTATCCGGGGCCCCTAGTAGTGAGCAGTACTTC CASSLSGAPSSEQYF
16 - - TRBJ2-7 TRBV12-3/TRBV12-4 TGTGCCAGCAGCCCGATGAGGACAGCCCGCTCCTACGAGCAGTACTTC CASSPMRTARSYEQYF
13 - - TRBJ1-1 TRBV6-5 TGTGCCAGCAGTGTTAACATCTGGACTGAAGCTTTCTTT CASSVNIWTEAFF
13 - - TRBJ1-3 TRBV7-9 TGTGCCAGCACCCGGACAGATGGAAACACCATATATTTT CASTRTDGNTIYF
13 - - TRBJ2-2 TRBV6-2/TRBV6-3 TGTGCCAGCAGTTACGGTAGCACCGGGGAGCTGTTTTTT CASSYGSTGELFF
14 TRBD2 - TRBJ2-7 TRBV28 TGTGCCAGCAGCCTTACGGGGGGGGATGGCGAGCAGTACTTC CASSLTGGDGEQYF
15 TRBD2 - TRBJ2-5 TRBV5-1 TGCGCCAGCAGCTCGCTGCGGGAGGCCCAAGAGACCCAGTACTTC CASSSLREAQETQYF
13 - few TRBJ1-2 TRBV29-1 TGCAGCGTAGCCGGGACGGATAACTATGGCTACACCTTC CSVAGTDNYGYTF
13 - - TRBJ2-1 TRBV28 TGTGCCAGCAGTGTCGGGAGTAGCCTTGAGCAGTTCTTC CASSVGSSLEQFF
13 - once TRBJ1-5 TRBV12-3/TRBV12-4 TGTGCCAGCAGGTCCTTCAAGGGACAGCCCCAGCATTTT CASRSFKGQPQHF
15 TRBD1 - TRBJ2-5 TRBV20-1 TGCAGTCCAGCGAGGACAGGGATGTACCAAGAGACCCAGTACTTC CSPARTGMYQETQYF
15 - - TRBJ2-3 TRBV12-3/TRBV12-4 TGTGCCAGCAGTTTGGGGGACCCTAGCACAGATACGCGGTATTTT CASSLGDPSTDTRYF
15 - - TRBJ2-7 TRBV6-5 TGTGCCAGCAGTTACAAGACTGGGGGACCCTACGAGCAGTACTTC CASSYKTGGPYEQYF
14 - - TRBJ2-3 TRBV29-1 TGCAGCGTTCCAGGGTCGGTCCTCACAGATACGCAGTATTTT CSVPGSVLTDTQYF
15 TRBD1 few TRBJ2-4 TRBV6-1 TGTGCCAGCAGGAGTTCCGGGACAGGGAAGGACATTCAGTACTTC CASRSSGTGKDIQYF
14 TRBD2 few TRBJ2-7 TRBV27 TGTGCCAGCAGTTTATCGGGGGGGGAGTACGAGCAGTACTTC CASSLSGGEYEQYF
14 - - TRBJ1-2 TRBV6-8 TGTGCCAGCAGTTACCCGGACAGATTCTATGGCTACACCTTC CASSYPDRFYGYTF
16 TRBD1 once TRBJ1-5 TRBV6-5 TGTGCCAGCAGTCCAACTTGGGACAGTACCAATCAGCCCCAGCATTTT CASSPTWDSTNQPQHF
12 - few TRBJ2-7 TRBV6-5 TGTGCCAGCAGCCCCCTCTTCGGTGAGCAGTACTTC CASSPLFGEQYF
12 - many TRBJ2-1 TRBV3-1 TGTGCCAGCAGCCCTACAAACAATGAGCAGTTCTTC CASSPTNNEQFF
14 - - TRBJ2-5 TRBV7-2 TGTGCCGGCAGCCTCCAGGGACCTTGGGAGACCCAGTACTTC CAGSLQGPWETQYF
15 TRBD2 - TRBJ2-3 TRBV6-5 TGTGCCAGCAGGATAGCGGGGGGGCGCACAGATACGCAGTATTTT CASRIAGGRTDTQYF
14 - - TRBJ2-3 TRBV6-6 TGTGCCAGCAGTACTTGGGACCGTTCAGATACGCAGTATTTT CASSTWDRSDTQYF
15 - - TRBJ2-7 TRBV7-2 TGTGCCAGCAGCTTAGGGGTGTCGCGAGGAGGCGAGCAGTACTTC CASSLGVSRGGEQYF
16 TRBD1 few TRBJ1-1 TRBV7-9 TGTGCCAGCAGCCTAAGAAAACCGACAGGGCGCGCTGAAGCTTTCTTT CASSLRKPTGRAEAFF
15 - - TRBJ2-7 TRBV6-5 TGTGCCAGCAGTTCCACCCCGGGCCCCGGATACGAGCAGTACTTC CASSSTPGPGYEQYF
15 - once TRBJ2-2 TRBV4-3 TGCGCCAGCAGCCAGACGGTGATTTGGACCGGGGAGCTGTTTTTT CASSQTVIWTGELFF
14 TRBD1 - TRBJ2-3 TRBV5-1 TGCGCCAGCAGCTCACAGGGGGTAGGAGATACGCAGTATTTT CASSSQGVGDTQYF
12 - - TRBJ2-7 TRBV6-2/TRBV6-3 TGTGCCAGCAGCTTCGCCCACTACGAGCAGTACTTC CASSFAHYEQYF
18 TRBD1 - TRBJ1-2 TRBV28 TGTGCCAGCAGTTCCCCCGGGGGACAGGGGCCCCTACGCTATGGCTACACCTTC CASSSPGGQGPLRYGYTF
17 TRBD1 - TRBJ1-2 TRBV4-1 TGCGCCAGCAGCCAAGATTACGCCGAGACAGGGGTGGCTGGCTACACCTTC CASSQDYAETGVAGYTF
12 TRBD1 - TRBJ2-7 TRBV29-1 TGCAGCATTAGGACAGGGTACTACGAGCAGTACTTC CSIRTGYYEQYF
12 - many TRBJ2-3 TRBV3-1 TGTGCCAGCAGCCAAGATCAAGATACGCAGTATTTT CASSQDQDTQYF
15 TRBD1 - TRBJ2-7 TRBV12-3/TRBV12-4 TGTGCCAGCACCGCAGGGACAGGGGGTAAAAATGAGCAGTACTTC CASTAGTGGKNEQYF
15 - - TRBJ2-1 TRBV6-4 TGTGCCAGCAGCGGGGCCTCCGGGCCCAACAATGAGCAGTTCTTC CASSGASGPNNEQFF
15 - few TRBJ1-6 TRBV28 TGTGCCAGCAGTCGGGGCGGACCCCTTAATTCGCCCCTCCACTTT CASSRGGPLNSPLHF
13 - - TRBJ2-7 TRBV10-3 TGTGCCATCAGTGAGGCGGTCTTCGGGGAGCAGTACTTC CAISEAVFGEQYF
14 TRBD1 - TRBJ2-3 TRBV5-6 TGTGCCAGCAGCTCGGACAGGGTCTCAGATACGCAGTATTTT CASSSDRVSDTQYF
15 TRBD1 once TRBJ1-1 TRBV7-6 TGTGCCAGCAGCTTATTGGGACAGGCGAACACTGAAGCTTTCTTT CASSLLGQANTEAFF
14 - - TRBJ2-2 TRBV4-1 TGCGCCAGCAGCCAAGACCCTTCAGGCGGGGAGCTGTTTTTT CASSQDPSGGELFF
13 - few TRBJ2-7 TRBV3-1 TGTGCCAGCAGCCCTCAACAGGGTTCCGAGCAGTACTTC CASSPQQGSEQYF
15 - - TRBJ2-5 TRBV9 TGTGCCAGCAGCGGACCGGGGGCACCCCAAGAGACCCAGTACTTC CASSGPGAPQETQYF
14 - - TRBJ1-2 TRBV6-1 TGTGCCAGCAGTGACCCGGGATTACGGTATGGCTACACCTTC CASSDPGLRYGYTF
12 - few TRBJ2-5 TRBV7-9 TGTGCCAGCACCACAACTTCCGAGACCCAGTACTTC CASTTTSETQYF
15 - - TRBJ2-5 TRBV4-2 TGTGCCAGCAGCCAAGATATGGCAGTCGGAGAGACCCAGTACTTC CASSQDMAVGETQYF
18 TRBD1 few TRBJ2-3 TRBV12-3/TRBV12-4 TGTGCCAGCAGTTTCAGAGCGGGGGACAGGGGCGCGAGCGATACGCAGTATTTT CASSFRAGDRGASDTQYF
17 TRBD1 - TRBJ2-2 TRBV6-1 TGTGCCAGCAGCCTTCGGACAGGGTCTGGGAACACCGGGGAGCTGTTTTTT CASSLRTGSGNTGELFF
15 - many TRBJ1-2 TRBV7-2 TGTGCCAGCAGCACAGATGGCCCGGGGTCAAGGGGCTACACCTTC CASSTDGPGSRGYTF
13 - few TRBJ2-1 TRBV11-2 TGTGCCAGCAGGGGCTCAAGGGACAATGAGCAGTTCTTC CASRGSRDNEQFF
13 - - TRBJ2-5 TRBV27 TGTGTCAGCAGTCGAGGGACACTAAAGACCCAGTACTTC CVSSRGTLKTQYF
16 TRBD1 many TRBJ2-6 TRBV4-2 TGTGCCAGCAGCCCGGGACAGGGGACTGGGGCCAACGTCCTGACTTTC CASSPGQGTGANVLTF
16 TRBD1 - TRBJ2-3 TRBV4-1 TGCGCCAGCAGCCTCTGGGACAGGGGGCACTTGGATACGCAGTATTTT CASSLWDRGHLDTQYF
15 - - TRBJ1-2 TRBV28 TGTGCCAGCAGTCCCTCCGTCCAGGGCCACTATGGCTACACCTTC CASSPSVQGHYGYTF
11 - few TRBJ2-7 TRBV20-1 TGCAGTGCTAAGTCAGCGCCCGAGCAGTACTTC CSAKSAPEQYF
17 - - TRBJ2-7 TRBV20-1 TGCAGTGCTAGAGACGGCAGTCCGGGACGGGTCTCCTACGAGCAGTACTTC CSARDGSPGRVSYEQYF
16 TRBD2 - TRBJ2-7 TRBV9 TGTGCCAGCAGCGCCGGACTAGCGGGGGACCTCTACGAGCAGTACTTC CASSAGLAGDLYEQYF
18 TRBD1 - TRBJ1-2 TRBV4-1 TGCGCCAGCAGCCATGGCTCAACAGGGGGGGCAGTACTCTATGGCTACATCTTC CASSHGSTGGAVLYGYIF